This T cell receptor beta chain was sequenced for a study of blood T cell repertoires in COVID-19. On the study more broadly: Both acute and convalescent COVID-19 samples were obtained from the United States, Italy and Spain. T cells, B-cell-depleted T cells, or PBMCs provided the cDNA or gDNA that served as material.

The CDR3 has 16 residues. The V end was cut by 4 bases, the J end by 2 bases, with 13 bases between. From germline, CDR1 is SGHNT and CDR2 YYREEE (reference sequence). Methods used by the authors: Using reference gene primer amplification, nucleated cell counts were estimated. Data came from immunoSEQ multiplex PCR; TCRdb stores just in-frame clones and leaves some out. The DNA gave D and trimming, while V, J and clone size come from that table. In the table there are tens of thousands of clones, roughly four fifths of which are singletons. This TCR came from a man between 65 and 79 years old with active COVID-19. The J gene is TRBJ2-6, the V gene TRBV5-4; maybe TRBD2 (6 bases). Specimen: peripheral blood. CDR3 nucleotides: TGTGCCAGCAGCCCGGGACTTTACCCTGGGGCCAACGTCCTGACTTTC. Translated, it gives CASSPGLYPGANVLTF.